This TCR beta chain is from a study of blood T cell repertoires in COVID-19. As originally analysed: Reference gene primers were amplified, and this amplification served to estimate nucleated cell counts. The repertoire was sequenced with immunoSEQ multiplex PCR; TCRdb's copy has only in-frame clones and lacks some. V and J calls and clone size are given by that table; D and trimming were obtained from the DNA. In the table there are about 340,000 clones, roughly nine tenths of which are singletons. V lost 1 base, J lost 3 bases, and 18 bases lay in between. The CDR3 covers 18 residues. CDR1 is SEHNR and CDR2 is FQNEAQ in the germline V gene (reference sequence). Everyone who took part was about 18 to 90 years old, and they came from 24 US areas. Assignments of participants to cohorts depended upon their own reported clinical history.

The sequenced material came from PBMCs or T cells enriched from blood (not recorded which). The chain has TRBV7-9 and TRBJ1-4; the D is unclear. The source is a woman in her thirties who had recovered from COVID-19. CDR3 coding DNA: TGTGCCAGCAGCTTAGAAGCGGCCCTTGGCGCGGCTAATGAAAAACTGTTTTTT. Protein product: CASSLEAALGAANEKLFF. The full variable domain, rest sourced from reference TRBV7-9 and TRBJ1-4, is DTGVSQNPRHKITKRGQNVTFRCDPISEHNRLYWYRQTLGQGPEFLTYFQNEAQLEKSRLLSDRFSAERPKGSFSTLEIQRTEQGDSAMYLCASSLEAALGAANEKLFFGSGTQLSVL.